Presented here are 22 T cell receptor beta chains from one specimen sequenced in a study of T cell clones after liver transplantation (dated by TCRdb to about 2019). The receptor library was made with the immunoSEQ multiplex PCR assay. TCRdb took this table from immuneACCESS and kept in-frame rearrangements with V and J called. Such tables lack part of the clones; where checked against another copy, unresolved V genes explain under half of the gap, and the rest is unexplained. In all, the sample holds 55,000 to 70,000 clones, and around 93% of those were seen once. 0.9% to 1% of the sample is taken by the ten largest. The sequencing here drew on CD4+ T cells from blood, taken around 25 months after liver transplant. The source of these receptors is a human patient who received a liver transplant. A transplant means some T cells may be of graft donor rather than patient origin.

The CDR3 is CASSVRGTSGSTSTDTQYF. DNA for the CDR3: TGTGCCAGCAGCGTAAGGGGGACTAGCGGGAGCACTAGCACAGATACGCAGTATTTT. The chain recombines TRBV9 with TRBJ2-3; 14 nucleotides line up with TRBD2. CDR1 is SGDLS, CDR2 YYNGEE, per germline. This CDR3 is built from 19 residues. Trimming at V came to 1 base and at J to 0 bases, leaving 7 bases not matched to a gene.

The V call is TRBV29-1, the J call TRBJ2-7; TRBD2 aligns across 7 bases. The trim removed 3 bases at V and 9 bases at J, leaving 8 bases unmatched. This CDR3 is 12 amino acids long. Germline V gene sequence: CDR1 SQVTM, CDR2 ANQGSEA. CDR3 in amino acids: CSVDTGRDVQYF. The CDR3, as DNA: TGCAGCGTTGACACGGGGAGGGACGTGCAGTACTTC.

CDR3 sequence: CASSLSQGEQYF. The CDR3 DNA reads as TGTGCCAGCAGTTTATCGCAGGGCGAGCAGTACTTC. This chain links TRBV28 with TRBJ2-7; weak D call: TRBD1 (5 bases). The V gene lost 1 base and the J gene lost 6 bases, with 7 bases spanning the gap. This CDR3 region has 12 residues. Germline V lookup: CDR1 MDHEN, CDR2 SYDVKM.

The chain has TRBV5-1 and TRBJ2-3, with TRBD2 matching 8 bases. Trimming removed 2 bases from V and 2 bases from J; junction bases left unmatched: 10. In germline, CDR1 is SGHRS, CDR2 YFSETQ. This CDR3 contains 17 residues. CDR3 bases: TGCGCCAGCAGCTTCGGACTAGCAGTTACGTTCACAGATACGCAGTATTTT. Residues: CASSFGLAVTFTDTQYF.

The chain couples TRBV7-8 to TRBJ1-3; D call uncertain. The CDR3 has 15 amino acids. The germline V and J ends were trimmed by 5 bases and 0 bases, with 11 bases remaining between them. CDR1 is SGHVS, CDR2 FQNEAQ, per germline. The DNA of the CDR3 is TGTGCCAGCAGCGCGGACTTAAACTCTGGAAACACCATATATTTT. This sequence encodes CASSADLNSGNTIYF.

V is TRBV19 and J is TRBJ2-2; no clear D gene. With 4 bases removed from V and 7 bases from J, the gap between germline ends came to 7 bases. CDR3 length: 12 residues. Looked up from germline, CDR1 is LNHDA and CDR2 is SQIVND (reference sequence). CDR3 sequence (DNA): TGTGCCAGTAGTAGTGGCCGCGGGGAGCTGTTTTTT. Its translation: CASSSGRGELFF.

The chain combines TRBV5-8 with TRBJ2-5, with 8 bases that match TRBD1. CDR1 is SGHTS, CDR2 YDEGEE, per germline. CDR3 length: 14 amino acids. J was trimmed by 5 bases and V by 0 bases; bases with no gene match: 3. Written as DNA, the CDR3 is TGTGCCAGCAGCTTGGGACAGGGGAGGGAGACCCAGTACTTC. Its protein product is CASSLGQGRETQYF.

The genes are TRBV2 and TRBJ1-1; tentative D call: TRBD1 (5 bases). CDR1 and CDR2 (germline): SNHLY, FYNNEI. CDR3 size: 15 residues. The germline V and J ends were trimmed by 6 bases and 3 bases, with 17 bases remaining between them. CDR3 sequence (DNA): TGTGCCAGCAGAGAACGGTCCGGGGCGGACACTGAAGCTTTCTTT. It codes for CASRERSGADTEAFF.

This chain links TRBV9 with TRBJ2-3; TRBD2 matches 7 bases. Trimming removed 0 bases from V and 0 bases from J; junction bases left unmatched: 7. The CDR3 is 17 amino acids. Germline CDR1 reads SGDLS; CDR2 reads YYNGEE. Here the CDR3 DNA reads TGTGCCAGCAGCGTAGCAGGTAGCGGGCCTAGCACAGATACGCAGTATTTT. The encoded protein is CASSVAGSGPSTDTQYF.

The chain couples TRBV28 to TRBJ2-1, with D perhaps TRBD2 (6 bases). Germline assignment: CDR1 MDHEN and CDR2 SYDVKM. CDR3 length equals 12 residues. Trimming pared 7 bases from V and 9 bases from J, leaving 13 bases between. The CDR3 here is CASNPTGVEQFF. In DNA, the CDR3 is TGTGCCAGCAACCCTACGGGGGTTGAGCAGTTCTTC.

A single count supports this clone. V gene TRBV11-3 combines with J gene TRBJ1-3; D unresolved. Looked up from germline, CDR1 is SGHNT and CDR2 is YENEEA. The CDR3 is made up of 15 amino acids. V was cut by 0 bases and J by 1 base, with 7 bases left in between. CDR3 coding DNA: TGTGCCAGCAGCTTAGATATCGGTTCTGGAAACACCATATATTTT. Translating it yields CASSLDIGSGNTIYF.

This chain joins TRBV18 and TRBJ2-7, with 12 nucleotides matching TRBD2. This CDR3 spans 14 amino acids. Germline CDR1 is KGHSH and CDR2 is LQKENI. V shed 4 bases and J 7 bases; nucleotides not matched to a gene: 5. The CDR3 DNA reads TGTGCCAGCTCACGGACTAGCGGGACGGAAGAGCAGTACTTC. Its protein is CASSRTSGTEEQYF.

J is TRBJ2-1 and V is TRBV12-5; 12 bases agree with TRBD2. In germline, CDR1 is LGHNT, CDR2 FRNRAP. This CDR3 is 17 amino acids long. After removal of 0 bases from V and 6 bases from J, the junction contained 6 bases not matched to a gene. DNA of the CDR3: TGTGCTAGTGGTTTGGTAACGGGACTAGCGGGTGGCAATGAGCAGTTCTTC. This sequence encodes CASGLVTGLAGGNEQFF.

This chain uses TRBV9 with TRBJ2-4; 8 bases line up with TRBD1. CDR1 is SGDLS and CDR2 is YYNGEE in the germline V gene. The junction had 6 bases not matched to a gene; V was cut back by 4 bases and J by 6 bases. This CDR3 comprises 14 residues. In nucleotides, the CDR3 is TGTGCCAGCAGCCCACAGGGGGGAGGAAACATTCAGTACTTC. Its protein is CASSPQGGGNIQYF.

The J gene is TRBJ2-3, the V gene TRBV19; 7 bases align to TRBD1. CDR3 size: 19 residues. From germline, CDR1 is LNHDA and CDR2 SQIVND (reference sequence). V lost 6 bases, J lost 2 bases, and 20 bases stayed unmatched. Written as DNA, the CDR3 is TGTGCCAGTAGCCTTCGGCCCTTGGCACAGGGGTCCTTCACAGATACGCAGTATTTT. Translation gives CASSLRPLAQGSFTDTQYF.

The chain recombines TRBV6-5 with TRBJ1-2; D ambiguous. V lost 5 bases and J lost 6, with 22 bases in between. This CDR3 has 16 residues. CDR1 is MNHEY and CDR2 is SVGAGI in the germline V gene. The CDR3 is CASSHYGPFQKDGYTF. CDR3 DNA sequence: TGTGCCAGCAGTCACTACGGACCGTTCCAAAAGGATGGCTACACCTTC.

This clone was seen only once. The rearrangement uses TRBV11-2 and TRBJ1-5; 10 bases line up with TRBD1. Germline V gene sequence: CDR1 SGHAT, CDR2 FQNNGV. CDR3 length: 18 amino acids. J lost 4 bases, V lost 5 bases, and 14 bases had no gene match. CDR3 region: CASSPSLSGTGENQPQHF. The CDR3 DNA is TGTGCCAGCAGCCCAAGCCTCTCCGGGACAGGGGAAAATCAGCCCCAGCATTTT.

The V call is TRBV18, the J call TRBJ2-7; 9 positions agree with TRBD1. This CDR3 is 17 amino acids long. The germline V gene has CDR1 KGHSH and CDR2 LQKENI. Unmatched junction bases numbered 12, after V lost 1 base and J lost 5 bases. The CDR3 DNA is TGTGCCAGCTCACCACGGAATCCCGGGACAGGGAGCGACGAGCAGTACTTC. Translated, it gives CASSPRNPGTGSDEQYF.

J is TRBJ2-5 and V is TRBV5-1; D is unresolved. The CDR3 has 13 amino acids. Trimming took off 4 bases at V and 5 bases at J, with 12 bases between the two ends. Germline CDR1 is SGHRS and CDR2 is YFSETQ. CDR3 coding DNA: TGCGCCAGCAGCCGGACCCGGCAGGAGACCCAGTACTTC. It translates to CASSRTRQETQYF.

The V gene is TRBV6-4, the J gene TRBJ2-2; possibly TRBD1 for D (5 bases). Trimming removed 9 bases from V and 1 base from J, with 12 bases in between. Looked up from germline, CDR1 is MRHNA and CDR2 is SNTAGT. This CDR3 has 14 residues. This CDR3 reads CASRLTGNTGELFF. CDR3 nucleotides: TGTGCCAGTAGGCTTACAGGGAACACCGGGGAGCTGTTTTTT.

This rearrangement joins TRBV14 to TRBJ1-2, with no clear D. CDR1 is SGHDN, CDR2 FVKESK, per germline. The CDR3 runs 12 residues. The V end was cut by 0 bases, the J end by 3 bases, with 2 bases between. This CDR3 reads CASSQEHYGYTF. CDR3 DNA: TGTGCCAGCAGCCAAGAGCACTATGGCTACACCTTC.

This sequence joins TRBV4-1 and TRBJ2-7; 10 nucleotides agree with TRBD2. The length of the CDR3 is 16 residues. The V segment lost 3 bases and the J segment 2 bases; nucleotides outside the gene matches: 7. The germline CDR1 and CDR2 sequences are MGHRA and YSYEKL. CDR3 coding DNA: TGCGCCAGCAGCCACTTAACTAGCGGGGCCACCTACGAGCAGTACTTC. Protein sequence: CASSHLTSGATYEQYF.